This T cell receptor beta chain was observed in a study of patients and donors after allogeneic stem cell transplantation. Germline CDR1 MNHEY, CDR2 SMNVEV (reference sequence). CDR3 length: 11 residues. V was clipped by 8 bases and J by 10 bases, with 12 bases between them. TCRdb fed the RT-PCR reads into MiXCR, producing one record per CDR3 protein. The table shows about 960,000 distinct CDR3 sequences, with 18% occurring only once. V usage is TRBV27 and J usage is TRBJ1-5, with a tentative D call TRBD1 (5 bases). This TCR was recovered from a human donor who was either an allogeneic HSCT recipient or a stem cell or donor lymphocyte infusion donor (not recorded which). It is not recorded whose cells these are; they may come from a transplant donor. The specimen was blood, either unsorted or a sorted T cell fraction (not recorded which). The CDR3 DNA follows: TGTGCCAGCGGGGCTTCATTCCCCCAGCATTTT. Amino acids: CASGASFPQHF.